This T cell receptor (beta chain) was observed in a study of graft-versus-host responses after intestinal transplantation. Study-wide background: Transplants were multivisceral, liver-intestinal, or isolated intestinal. Every recipient had anti-thymocyte globulin induction and 3 to 4 years of tacrolimus plus steroids. General study points: Recipient marrow harbored GvH clones, some of which surfaced first in ileum or blood.

J was trimmed by 0 bases and V by 6 bases; bases with no gene match: 3. Germline lookup yields CDR1 KGHSH and CDR2 LQKENI. The CDR3 contains 15 residues. In the case of this clone: Its cognate antigen is unknown.

The table came from immunoSEQ multiplex PCR; TCRdb's copy has only in-frame clones and leaves some out. The profile shows under 65,000 clones, 85% to 95% of them singletons. The sequence was collected from a human donor who was the organ donor for an intestinal transplant. The sample consisted of unstimulated CD4+ T cells sorted from spleen or lymph node cells, taken before transplant. The V and J genes are TRBV18 and TRBJ1-5; 9 bases are a match to TRBD1. CDR3 nucleotides: TGTGCCAGCTCGGGACAGGGCTATAGCAATCAGCCCCAGCATTTT. It encodes CASSGQGYSNQPQHF.